The source of this T cell receptor (beta chain) is a study of T cells in Graves' hyperthyroidism and ophthalmopathy. Study conclusions and caveats: Most thyroid clonotypes with frequency above 0.001 were detected in blood. The authors' 13 V-J model separated ophthalmopathy from stable hyperthyroidism.

This clonotype was observed a handful of times. Its antigen is still unknown. CDR3 size: 17 residues. Trimming removed 0 bases at V and 6 bases at J, with 21 bases between. Per the germline V gene, CDR1 is DFQATT and CDR2 is SNEGSKA (reference sequence). Fresh peripheral blood, roughly 9.8 ml of it, supplied the PBMCs. TCR beta CDR3 region amplification was performed from RNA transcripts. HTBI primers were the set used in a first-round RT-PCR of the TCR CDR3. TCRdb independently ran MiXCR on the multiplex PCR reads; one entry per CDR3 protein. The table lists under 350,000 distinct CDR3 sequences, approximately 22% of them singletons.

The sequence was obtained from a woman between 50 and 59 years old with Graves' hyperthyroidism. The sample consisted of blood. The rearrangement uses TRBV20-1 and TRBJ1-5; D is possibly TRBD1 (6 bases). In DNA, the CDR3 is TGCAGTGCTAGAGACCCCATGGGACACCTAAACCTTCAGCCCCAGCATTTT. It translates to CSARDPMGHLNLQPQHF.